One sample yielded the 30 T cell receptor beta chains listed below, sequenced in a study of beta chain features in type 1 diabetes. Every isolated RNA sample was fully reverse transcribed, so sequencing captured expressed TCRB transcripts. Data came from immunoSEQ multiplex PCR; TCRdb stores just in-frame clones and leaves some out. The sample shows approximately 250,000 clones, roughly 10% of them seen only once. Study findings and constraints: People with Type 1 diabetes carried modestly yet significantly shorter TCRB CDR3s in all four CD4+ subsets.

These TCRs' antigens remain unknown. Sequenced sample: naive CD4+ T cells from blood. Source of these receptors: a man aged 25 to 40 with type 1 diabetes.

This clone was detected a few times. This chain's CDR3 is CASSLGQARNQPQHF. The CDR3, as DNA: TGTGCCAGCAGTTTGGGCCAGGCGAGAAATCAGCCCCAGCATTTT. J is TRBJ1-5 and V is TRBV28, with D uncertain. Germline values: CDR1 MDHEN, CDR2 SYDVKM. V lost 3 bases and J 4 bases, leaving 13 bases between the germline ends. The CDR3 is 15 amino acids.

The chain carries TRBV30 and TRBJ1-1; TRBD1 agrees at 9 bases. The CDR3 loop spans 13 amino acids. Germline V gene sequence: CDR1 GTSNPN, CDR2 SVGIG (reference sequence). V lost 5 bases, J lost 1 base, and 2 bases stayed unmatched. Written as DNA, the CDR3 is TGTGCCTGGGACAGGGGGGCGAACACTGAAGCTTTCTTT. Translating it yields CAWDRGANTEAFF.

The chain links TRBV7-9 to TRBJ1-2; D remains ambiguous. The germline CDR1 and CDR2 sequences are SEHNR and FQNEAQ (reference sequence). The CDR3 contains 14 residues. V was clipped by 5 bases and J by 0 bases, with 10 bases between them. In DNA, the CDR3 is TGTGCCAGCAGCATAGGGAGTTCTAACTATGGCTACACCTTC. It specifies CASSIGSSNYGYTF.

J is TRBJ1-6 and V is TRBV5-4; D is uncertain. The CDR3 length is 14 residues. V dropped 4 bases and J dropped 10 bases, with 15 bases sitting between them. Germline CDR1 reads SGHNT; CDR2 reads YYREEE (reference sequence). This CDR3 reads CASSREGHSSPLHF. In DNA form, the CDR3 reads TGTGCCAGCAGCCGGGAAGGCCATAGCTCACCCCTCCACTTT. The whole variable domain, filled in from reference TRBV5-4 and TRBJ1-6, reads ETGVTQSPTHLIKTRGQQVTLRCSSQSGHNTVSWYQQALGQGPQFIFQYYREEENGRGNFPPRFSGLQFPNYSSELNVNALELDDSALYLCASSREGHSSPLHFGNGTRLTVT.

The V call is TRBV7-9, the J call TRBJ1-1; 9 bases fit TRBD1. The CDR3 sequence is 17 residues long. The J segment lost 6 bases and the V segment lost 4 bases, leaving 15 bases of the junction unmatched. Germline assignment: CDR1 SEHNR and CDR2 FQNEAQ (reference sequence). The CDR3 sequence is CASSSPRGQGGVAEAFF. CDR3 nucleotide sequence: TGTGCCAGCAGCTCCCCAAGGGGACAGGGTGGAGTGGCTGAAGCTTTCTTT.

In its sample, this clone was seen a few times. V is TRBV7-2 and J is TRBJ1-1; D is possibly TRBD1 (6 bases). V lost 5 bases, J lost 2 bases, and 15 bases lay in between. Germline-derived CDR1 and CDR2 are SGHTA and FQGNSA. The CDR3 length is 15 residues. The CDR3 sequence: CASSRNRVPNTEAFF. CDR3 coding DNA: TGTGCCAGCAGCCGGAACAGGGTCCCAAACACTGAAGCTTTCTTT.

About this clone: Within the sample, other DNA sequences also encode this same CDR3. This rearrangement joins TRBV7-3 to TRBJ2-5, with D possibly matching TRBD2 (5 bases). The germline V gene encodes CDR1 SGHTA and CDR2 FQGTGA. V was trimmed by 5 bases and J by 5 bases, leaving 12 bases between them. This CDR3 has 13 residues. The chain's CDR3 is CASSPGSGETQYF. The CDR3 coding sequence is TGTGCCAGCAGCCCCGGCTCGGGGGAGACCCAGTACTTC. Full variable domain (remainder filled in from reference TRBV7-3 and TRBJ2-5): GAGVSQTPSNKVTEKGKYVELRCDPISGHTALYWYRQSLGQGPEFLIYFQGTGAADDSGLPNDRFFAVRPEGSVSTLKIQRTERGDSAVYLCASSPGSGETQYFGPGTRLLVL.

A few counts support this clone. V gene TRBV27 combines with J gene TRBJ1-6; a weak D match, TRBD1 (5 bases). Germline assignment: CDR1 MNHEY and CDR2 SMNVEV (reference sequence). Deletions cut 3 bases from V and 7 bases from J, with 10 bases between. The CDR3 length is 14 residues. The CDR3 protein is CASSFGQGNSPLHF. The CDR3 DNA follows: TGTGCCAGCAGTTTCGGCCAGGGAAATTCACCCCTCCACTTT.

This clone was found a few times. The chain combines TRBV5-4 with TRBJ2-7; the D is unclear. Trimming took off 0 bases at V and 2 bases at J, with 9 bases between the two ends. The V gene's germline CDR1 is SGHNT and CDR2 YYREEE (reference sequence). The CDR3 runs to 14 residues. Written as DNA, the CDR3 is TGTGCCAGCAGCTTGGCCAACGGAGCCTACGAGCAGTACTTC. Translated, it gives CASSLANGAYEQYF.

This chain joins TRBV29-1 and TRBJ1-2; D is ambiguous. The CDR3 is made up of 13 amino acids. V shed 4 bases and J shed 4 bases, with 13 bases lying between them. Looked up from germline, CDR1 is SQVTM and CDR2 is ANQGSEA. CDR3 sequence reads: CSVVVRASYGYTF. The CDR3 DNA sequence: TGCAGCGTTGTTGTGCGGGCATCCTATGGCTACACCTTC.

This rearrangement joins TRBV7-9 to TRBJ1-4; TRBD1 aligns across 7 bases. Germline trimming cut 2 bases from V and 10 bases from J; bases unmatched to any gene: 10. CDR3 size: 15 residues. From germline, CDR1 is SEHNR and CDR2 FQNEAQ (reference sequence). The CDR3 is CASSLPGTADGKLFF. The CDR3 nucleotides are TGTGCCAGCAGCTTACCCGGGACAGCGGACGGAAAACTGTTTTTT.

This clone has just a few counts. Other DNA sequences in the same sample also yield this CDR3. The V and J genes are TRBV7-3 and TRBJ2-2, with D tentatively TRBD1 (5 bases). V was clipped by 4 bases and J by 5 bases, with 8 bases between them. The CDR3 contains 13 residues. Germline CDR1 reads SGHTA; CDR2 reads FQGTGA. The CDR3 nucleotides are TGTGCCAGCAGCTCTGGACAAACCGGGGAGCTGTTTTTT. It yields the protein CASSSGQTGELFF.

CDR3 residues: CASSQTQSYEQYF. CDR3 coding DNA: TGCGCCAGCAGCCAAACACAGTCCTACGAGCAGTACTTC. The chain recombines TRBV4-1 with TRBJ2-7; D remains unclear. The CDR3 is made up of 13 amino acids. Deletions cut 2 bases from V and 1 base from J, with 6 bases between. Germline V lookup: CDR1 MGHRA, CDR2 YSYEKL.

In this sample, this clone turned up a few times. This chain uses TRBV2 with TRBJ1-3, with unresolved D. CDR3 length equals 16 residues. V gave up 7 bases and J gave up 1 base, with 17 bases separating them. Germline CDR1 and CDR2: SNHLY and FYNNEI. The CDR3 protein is CASNEHPARSGNTIYF. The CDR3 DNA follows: TGTGCCAGCAACGAGCACCCGGCCAGGTCTGGAAACACCATATATTTT.

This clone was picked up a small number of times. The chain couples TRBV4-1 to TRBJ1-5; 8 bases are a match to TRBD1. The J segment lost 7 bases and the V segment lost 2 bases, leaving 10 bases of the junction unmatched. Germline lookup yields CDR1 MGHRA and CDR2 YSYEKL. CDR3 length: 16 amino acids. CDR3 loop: CASSQWTGSSRQPQHF. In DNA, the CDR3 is TGCGCCAGCAGCCAATGGACAGGGTCCTCTAGACAGCCCCAGCATTTT.

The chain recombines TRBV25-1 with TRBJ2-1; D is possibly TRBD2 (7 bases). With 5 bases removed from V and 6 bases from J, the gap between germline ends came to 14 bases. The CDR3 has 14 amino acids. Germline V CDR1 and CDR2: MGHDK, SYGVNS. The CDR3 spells CASSQAGAFNEQFF. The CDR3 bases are TGTGCCAGCAGTCAGGCGGGGGCCTTCAATGAGCAGTTCTTC.

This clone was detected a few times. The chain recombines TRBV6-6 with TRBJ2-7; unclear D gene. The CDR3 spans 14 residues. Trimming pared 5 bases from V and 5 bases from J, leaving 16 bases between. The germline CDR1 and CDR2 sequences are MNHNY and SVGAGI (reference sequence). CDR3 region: CASSKPPPVHEQYF. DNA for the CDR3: TGTGCCAGCAGTAAACCACCCCCAGTGCACGAGCAGTACTTC.

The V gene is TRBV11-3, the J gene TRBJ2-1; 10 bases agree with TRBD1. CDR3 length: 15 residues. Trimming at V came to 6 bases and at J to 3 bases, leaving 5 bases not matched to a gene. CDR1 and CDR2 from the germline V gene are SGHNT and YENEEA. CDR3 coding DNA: TGTGCCAGCAGTCCCGGGACAGGGGACTACAATGAGCAGTTCTTC. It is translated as CASSPGTGDYNEQFF. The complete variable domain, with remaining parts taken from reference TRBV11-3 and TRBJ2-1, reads EAGVVQSPRYKIIEKKQPVAFWCNPISGHNTLYWYLQNLGQGPELLIRYENEEAVDDSQLPKDRFSAERLKGVDSTLKIQPAELGDSAVYLCASSPGTGDYNEQFFGPGTRLTVL.

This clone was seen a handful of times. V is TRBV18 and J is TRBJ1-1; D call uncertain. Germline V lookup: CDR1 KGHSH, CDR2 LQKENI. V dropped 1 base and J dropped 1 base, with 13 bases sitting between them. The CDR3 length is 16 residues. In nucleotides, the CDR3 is TGTGCCAGCTCACCACGTTTGGGGAGAGGGAACACTGAAGCTTTCTTT. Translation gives CASSPRLGRGNTEAFF.

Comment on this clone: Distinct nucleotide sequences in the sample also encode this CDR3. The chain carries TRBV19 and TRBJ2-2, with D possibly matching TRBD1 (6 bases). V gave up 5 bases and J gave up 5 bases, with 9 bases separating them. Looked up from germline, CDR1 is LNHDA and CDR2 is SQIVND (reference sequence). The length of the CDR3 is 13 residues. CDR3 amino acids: CASSGRGTGELFF. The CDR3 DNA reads TGTGCCAGTAGTGGCAGGGGAACCGGGGAGCTGTTTTTT.

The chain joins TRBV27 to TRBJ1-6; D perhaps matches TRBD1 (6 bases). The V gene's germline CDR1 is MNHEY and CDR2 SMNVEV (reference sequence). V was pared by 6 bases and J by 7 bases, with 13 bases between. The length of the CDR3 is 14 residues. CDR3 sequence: CASSLRGRNSPLHF. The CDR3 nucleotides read TGTGCCAGCAGCCTCAGGGGCAGGAATTCACCCCTCCACTTT.

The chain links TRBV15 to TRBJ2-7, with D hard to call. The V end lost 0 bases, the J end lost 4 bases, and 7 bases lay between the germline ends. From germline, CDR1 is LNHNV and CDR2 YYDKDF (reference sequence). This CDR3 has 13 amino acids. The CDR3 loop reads CATSRDTTYEQYF. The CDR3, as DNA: TGTGCCACCAGCAGAGATACGACTTACGAGCAGTACTTC.

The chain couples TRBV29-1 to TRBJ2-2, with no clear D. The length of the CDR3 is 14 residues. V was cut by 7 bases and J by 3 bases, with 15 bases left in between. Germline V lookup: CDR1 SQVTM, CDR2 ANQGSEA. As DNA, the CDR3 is TGCAGCGCCCCCGAAGAGGCTGACACCGGGGAGCTGTTTTTT. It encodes CSAPEEADTGELFF.

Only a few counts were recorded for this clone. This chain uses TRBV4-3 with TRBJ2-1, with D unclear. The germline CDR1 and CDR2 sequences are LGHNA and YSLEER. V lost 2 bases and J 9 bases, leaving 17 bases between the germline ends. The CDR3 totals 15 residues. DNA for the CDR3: TGCGCCAGCAGCCAACAAATCTTAGAGAGGAGTGAGCAGTTCTTC. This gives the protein CASSQQILERSEQFF.

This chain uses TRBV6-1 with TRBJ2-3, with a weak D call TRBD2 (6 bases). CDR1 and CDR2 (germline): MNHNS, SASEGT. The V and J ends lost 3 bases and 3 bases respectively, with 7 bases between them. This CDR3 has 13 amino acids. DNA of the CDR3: TGTGCCAGCAGTGACGCGGGGACAGATACGCAGTATTTT. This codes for CASSDAGTDTQYF.

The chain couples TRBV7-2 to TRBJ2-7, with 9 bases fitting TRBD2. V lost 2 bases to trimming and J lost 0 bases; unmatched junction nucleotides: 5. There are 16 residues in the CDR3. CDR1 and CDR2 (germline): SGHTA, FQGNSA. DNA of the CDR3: TGTGCCAGCAGCTTACAAAGCGGGGGGAGCTCCTACGAGCAGTACTTC. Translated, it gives CASSLQSGGSSYEQYF.

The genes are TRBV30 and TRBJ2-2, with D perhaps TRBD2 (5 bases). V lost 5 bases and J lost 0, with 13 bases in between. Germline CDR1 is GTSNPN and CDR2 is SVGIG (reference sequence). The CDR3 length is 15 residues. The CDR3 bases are TGTGCCTGGGTTCGTCGGGGAACGAACACCGGGGAGCTGTTTTTT. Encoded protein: CAWVRRGTNTGELFF.

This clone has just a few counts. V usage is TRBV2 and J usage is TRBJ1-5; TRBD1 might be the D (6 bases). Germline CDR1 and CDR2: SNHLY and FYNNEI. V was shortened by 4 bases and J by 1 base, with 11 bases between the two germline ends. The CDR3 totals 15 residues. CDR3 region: CASSGTAGSNQPQHF. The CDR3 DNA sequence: TGTGCCAGCAGTGGGACAGCGGGGAGCAATCAGCCCCAGCATTTT.

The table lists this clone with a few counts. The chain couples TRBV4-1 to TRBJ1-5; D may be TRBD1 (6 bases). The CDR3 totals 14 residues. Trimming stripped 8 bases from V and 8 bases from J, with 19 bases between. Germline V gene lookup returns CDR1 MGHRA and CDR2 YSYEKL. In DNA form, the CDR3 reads TGCGCCAGCGGGAGGGGGGGTTCAAAGGAGCCCCAGCATTTT. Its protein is CASGRGGSKEPQHF.

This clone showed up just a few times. In DNA form, the CDR3 reads TGTGCCAGCAGCCGGGACATTACCGGGGCCAACGTCCTGACTTTC. Its protein is CASSRDITGANVLTF. V and J are TRBV7-9 and TRBJ2-6; a weak D match, TRBD1 (6 bases). V lost 5 bases, J lost 4 bases, and 12 bases lay in between. This CDR3 region has 15 residues. The V gene's germline CDR1 is SEHNR and CDR2 FQNEAQ (reference sequence).